Listed below are T cell receptor beta chains from one sample, sequenced in a study of beta chain features in type 1 diabetes. TCRdb's copy holds only in-frame clones and misses some; the assay was immunoSEQ multiplex PCR. The repertoire consists of 52,000 or so clones, with 52% occurring once and the leading ten covering 2% to 3%. Specimen: Tregs from blood. The origin of the receptors is a woman between 40 and 50 years old with type 1 diabetes. Each CDR3 is given with its conserved first and last residue. D genes are given only for firm matches. A row's size may be missing; if present it is once, few, many or a size class.

D gene,clone size,J gene,V gene,CDR3 protein,CDR3 DNA
NA,NA,TRBJ1-1,TRBV7-3,CASSRQPNTEAFF,TGTGCCAGCAGCCGACAGCCGAACACTGAAGCTTTCTTT
TRBD2,once,TRBJ2-3,TRBV4-2,CASSQDQGGRGGGAQYF,TGTGCCAGCAGCCAAGATCAGGGAGGGCGGGGGGGCGGTGCGCAGTATTTT
NA,NA,TRBJ2-5,TRBV29-1,CSVERRIRETQYF,TGCAGCGTTGAACGAAGAATACGGGAGACCCAGTACTTC
NA,NA,TRBJ2-1,TRBV7-7,CASSALTETGQFF,TGTGCCAGCAGCGCCCTGACAGAAACAGGGCAGTTCTTC
NA,NA,TRBJ1-1,TRBV19,CASSIPGLNTEAFF,TGTGCCAGTAGTATCCCAGGGCTGAACACTGAAGCTTTCTTT
TRBD1,NA,TRBJ1-1,TRBV19,CASSVGQGMAEAFF,TGTGCCAGTAGCGTCGGACAGGGAATGGCTGAAGCTTTCTTT
TRBD1,few,TRBJ1-1,TRBV29-1,CSVGARGLEAFF,TGCAGCGTTGGGGCCAGGGGGCTTGAAGCTTTCTTT
NA,NA,TRBJ2-7,TRBV5-1,CASSYQGYEQYF,TGCGCCAGCAGCTACCAGGGCTACGAGCAGTACTTC
TRBD1,NA,TRBJ2-7,TRBV6-6,CASSYSPGTGLREQYF,TGTGCCAGCAGTTACTCCCCCGGGACAGGGTTACGCGAGCAGTACTTC
NA,few,TRBJ2-7,TRBV18,CASSPPSSPGEQYF,TGTGCCAGCTCACCACCGTCGTCCCCGGGAGAGCAGTACTTC
NA,few,TRBJ1-5,TRBV4-1,CASSPTEDQPQHF,TGCGCCAGCAGCCCGACAGAAGATCAGCCCCAGCATTTT
TRBD1,NA,TRBJ2-7,TRBV7-2,CASSLLGGRSSYEQYF,TGTGCCAGCAGCTTATTAGGGGGCCGGAGCTCCTACGAGCAGTACTTC
NA,NA,TRBJ2-2,TRBV4-3,CASSQETGAGELFF,TGCGCCAGCAGCCAAGAGACCGGGGCCGGGGAGCTGTTTTTT
NA,NA,TRBJ1-1,TRBV7-3,CASSLAARNTEAFF,TGTGCCAGCAGCTTAGCAGCGAGGAACACTGAAGCTTTCTTT
NA,few,TRBJ2-4,TRBV10-2,CASRTGFGIQYF,TGCGCCAGCAGAACAGGGTTCGGCATTCAGTACTTC
TRBD1,few,TRBJ1-5,TRBV7-9,CASSFSGQSNQPQHF,TGTGCCAGCAGCTTCTCGGGACAGAGCAATCAGCCCCAGCATTTT
NA,once,TRBJ2-7,TRBV5-6,CASSRKEGYEQYF,TGTGCCAGCAGCCGGAAGGAGGGATACGAGCAGTACTTC
TRBD1,NA,TRBJ2-7,TRBV5-5,CASSFPRTGSYEQYF,TGTGCCAGCAGCTTCCCCCGGACAGGGTCGTACGAGCAGTACTTC
TRBD2,few,TRBJ2-1,TRBV7-2,CASSLAGASGGGNEQFF,TGTGCCAGCAGCTTAGCGGGAGCTAGCGGGGGGGGAAATGAGCAGTTCTTC
TRBD1,NA,TRBJ1-1,TRBV5-1,CASSLDRGSLSTEAFF,TGCGCCAGCAGCTTGGACAGGGGGAGTCTGAGCACTGAAGCTTTCTTT
TRBD1,few,TRBJ1-4,TRBV18,CASSPDRNEKLFF,TGTGCCAGCTCACCGGACAGGAATGAAAAACTGTTTTTT
TRBD1,NA,TRBJ2-7,TRBV5-1,CASSFTGAYEQYF,TGCGCCAGCAGCTTTACAGGGGCCTACGAGCAGTACTTC
TRBD1,NA,TRBJ2-2,TRBV5-4,CASSFDRGNTGELFF,TGTGCCAGCAGCTTCGACAGGGGGAACACCGGGGAGCTGTTTTTT
NA,NA,TRBJ1-6,TRBV11-2,CASTSVAASNSPLHF,TGTGCCAGCACCTCAGTTGCAGCGTCTAATTCACCCCTCCACTTT
NA,NA,TRBJ1-6,TRBV6-1,CASSEAERSNNSPLHF,TGTGCCAGCAGTGAAGCAGAGAGGAGCAACAATTCACCCCTCCACTTT
NA,few,TRBJ1-5,TRBV5-1,CASSLEGVSNQPQHF,TGCGCCAGCAGCTTGGAAGGGGTGAGCAATCAGCCCCAGCATTTT
NA,NA,TRBJ1-4,TRBV5-6,CASSLGHRDIDEKLFF,TGTGCCAGCAGCTTGGGCCACAGGGACATAGATGAAAAACTGTTTTTT
NA,NA,TRBJ1-1,TRBV19,CASSMRDGRNTEAFF,TGTGCCAGTAGTATGAGGGATGGGAGAAACACTGAAGCTTTCTTT
TRBD1,few,TRBJ1-3,TRBV5-4,CASSSGQGMNTIYF,TGTGCCAGCAGCTCGGGACAGGGAATGAACACCATATATTTT
NA,once,TRBJ2-1,TRBV9,CASSVDIEQFF,TGTGCCAGCAGCGTAGACATCGAGCAGTTCTTC
NA,NA,TRBJ2-7,TRBV2,CASSAGLTYYEQYF,TGTGCCAGCAGTGCGGGACTTACCTACTACGAGCAGTACTTC
NA,few,TRBJ2-2,TRBV5-4,CASSSDITGELFF,TGTGCCAGCAGCTCAGATATCACCGGGGAGCTGTTTTTT
TRBD1,few,TRBJ1-1,TRBV9,CASSVDPGQGETEAFF,TGTGCCAGCAGCGTAGACCCCGGACAGGGAGAGACTGAAGCTTTCTTT
TRBD1,NA,TRBJ1-2,TRBV28,CASSLTTGSNYGYTF,TGTGCCAGCAGTTTAACGACAGGGTCCAACTATGGCTACACCTTC
NA,NA,TRBJ2-1,TRBV6-5,CASSYSTVSNEQFF,TGTGCCAGCAGTTACTCGACAGTTTCAAATGAGCAGTTCTTC
NA,NA,TRBJ1-4,TRBV28,CASQGSNEKLFF,TGTGCCAGCCAGGGGTCTAATGAAAAACTGTTTTTT
TRBD2,NA,TRBJ2-7,TRBV6-6,CASSYSGTSGEQYF,TGTGCCAGCAGTTACTCCGGGACTAGTGGCGAGCAGTACTTC
NA,NA,TRBJ1-2,TRBV7-9,CASSLGGAEGLYGYTF,TGTGCCAGCAGCTTGGGAGGCGCGGAGGGACTATATGGCTACACCTTC
NA,once,TRBJ2-3,TRBV11-2,CASSLSPVDTQYF,TGTGCCAGCAGCTTAAGCCCTGTAGATACGCAGTATTTT
NA,NA,TRBJ2-7,TRBV27,CASRKAGALSNEQYF,TGTGCCAGCCGAAAAGCAGGGGCCCTCTCAAACGAGCAGTACTTC
NA,NA,TRBJ1-4,TRBV7-9,CASSLGVQGPEKLFF,TGTGCCAGCAGCTTAGGGGTACAGGGTCCTGAAAAACTGTTTTTT
TRBD1,NA,TRBJ2-7,TRBV29-1,CSVRTGGTYEQYF,TGCAGCGTTCGGACAGGGGGCACCTACGAGCAGTACTTC
NA,NA,TRBJ2-3,TRBV7-2,CASSLARATDTQYF,TGTGCCAGCAGCTTAGCGCGGGCCACAGATACGCAGTATTTT
TRBD1,few,TRBJ1-5,TRBV19,CASSMGQGGQPQHF,TGTGCCAGTAGTATGGGACAGGGTGGACAGCCCCAGCATTTT
TRBD2,once,TRBJ2-1,TRBV29-1,CSVGIAGHNEQFF,TGCAGCGTTGGAATAGCGGGCCACAATGAGCAGTTCTTC
NA,few,TRBJ2-7,TRBV10-3,CAIRGLNRFSSYEQYF,TGTGCCATCAGGGGGCTAAACAGGTTTAGCTCCTACGAGCAGTACTTC
TRBD2,NA,TRBJ2-7,TRBV5-1,CASSLVAGGTYEQYF,TGCGCCAGCAGCTTGGTAGCGGGGGGCACCTACGAGCAGTACTTC
NA,NA,TRBJ1-2,TRBV20-1,CSPSGVGYTF,TGCAGTCCCTCAGGGGTTGGCTACACCTTC
TRBD1,few,TRBJ2-2,TRBV5-1,CASSPMTGETGELFF,TGCGCCAGCAGCCCAATGACAGGGGAAACCGGGGAGCTGTTTTTT
NA,NA,TRBJ2-4,TRBV28,CASSLRTPTERNIQYF,TGTGCCAGCAGTTTGAGGACACCCACGGAGAGAAACATTCAGTACTTC